This T cell receptor beta chain derives from a study of control samples from healthy donors and cancer patients. Some clones are missing from TCRdb's copy, which holds only in-frame ones; the method was immunoSEQ multiplex PCR. Of some 160,000 clones in the sample, 85% to 95% were seen once. CDR3 size: 15 residues. Trimming took 1 base from V and 7 from J; bases not matched to a gene: 6. Germline-derived CDR1 and CDR2 are SGHRS and YFSETQ. This clone was counted once. Sequencing input: blood. The sequence was obtained from a middle-aged woman in good health. V is TRBV5-1 and J is TRBJ2-2; 8 bases are a match to TRBD1. The CDR3 nucleotides read TGCGCCAGCAGCTTGCAGGGGGCAGAATTCGGGGAGCTGTTTTTT. This codes for CASSLQGAEFGELFF.